This T cell receptor (beta chain) came from a study of blood T cell repertoires in COVID-19. Study summary: From the United States, Italy and Spain came samples of acute and convalescent COVID-19. T cells, B-cell-depleted T cells, or PBMCs supplied cDNA or gDNA.

The CDR3 is made up of 15 amino acids. The J segment lost 3 bases and the V segment lost 7 bases, leaving 8 bases of the junction unmatched. In germline, CDR1 is LGHDT, CDR2 YNNKEL (reference sequence). Original handling: It was from reference gene primer amplification that nucleated cell counts were estimated. Repertoires were generated with immunoSEQ multiplex PCR, while TCRdb's copy carries only in-frame clones and drops some. The DNA was the basis for D and trimming; V, J and clone size are from that table. The sample yields under 250,000 clones, 70% to 85% seen once. Sequenced: peripheral blood. This sequence originates from a human donor in a cohort sampled during active COVID-19. The V call is TRBV3-1 (or the pseudogene TRBV3-2), the J call TRBJ2-7; 11 bases match TRBD1. CDR3 in amino acids: CASTYGQGASYEQYF. CDR3 nucleotide sequence: TGTGCCAGCACCTACGGACAGGGGGCGAGCTACGAGCAGTACTTC.